This section outlines one T cell receptor (beta chain) sequence together with its context. The antigen remains unidentified. RNA was isolated and reverse transcribed to cDNA, the sequencing template. The protocol was immunoSEQ multiplex PCR, while the TCRdb copy is restricted to in-frame clones and leaves out a portion. The profile shows about 120,000 clones, 30% to 40% of them singletons. This sample is part of a study of CD8+ T cells in alopecia areata. For the study at large: It was 6 to 18 months of tofacitinib, and then there were 6 months off drug.

V shed 4 bases, J shed 0 bases, and the junction held 4 bases outside the gene matches. CDR3 size: 14 residues. Germline V gene lookup returns CDR1 SQVTM and CDR2 ANQGSEA. Researchers took lesional scalp punch biopsies and peripheral blood from people who were alopecia areata patients. Study-wide results and caveats: Across lesional scalp, and particularly alopecia totalis/universalis, clonality surpassed that of normal scalp. Patients displayed less clarity in TCR sharing than mice, a finding possibly related to HLA.

The genes are TRBV29-1 and TRBJ2-3, with TRBD1 matching over 7 bases. Sequenced material: CD4+ T cells sorted from blood. The TCR was taken from a human donor with alopecia areata. In nucleotides, the CDR3 is TGCAGCGTTGGCGAGGGGGCGAGCACAGATACGCAGTATTTT. Encoded protein: CSVGEGASTDTQYF.